This T cell receptor beta chain is from a study of blood T cell repertoires in COVID-19. As for the study in general: COVID-19 samples from acute and convalescent phases originated in the United States, Italy and Spain. PBMCs, B-cell-depleted T cells, or T cells provided the cDNA or gDNA that made up the material.

Methods used by the authors: How many nucleated cells were present was estimated from reference gene primer amplification. Using immunoSEQ multiplex PCR, the repertoire was profiled, and TCRdb retains in-frame clones only, with some absent. Clonal size and the V and J genes are those of that table, whereas D and trimming came from the DNA. The sample has 200,000 to 250,000 clones; 70% to 90% are singletons. CDR1 and CDR2 (germline): SGHAT, FQNNGV. The CDR3 is 15 amino acids. Trimming took 6 bases from V and 3 from J, leaving 17 bases between them. Sample: peripheral blood. The chain has TRBV11-2 and TRBJ2-5; no clear D. The receptor was isolated from a woman aged 18-30 years who had recovered from COVID-19. The DNA of the CDR3 is TGTGCCAGCAGGACTGGTCCCCAGCCCAAAGAGACCCAGTACTTC. Translation gives CASRTGPQPKETQYF. Looking up the rest from reference TRBV11-2 and TRBJ2-5 gives the full variable domain: EAGVAQSPRYKIIEKRQSVAFWCNPISGHATLYWYQQILGQGPKLLIQFQNNGVVDDSQLPKDRFSAERLKGVDSTLKIQPAKLEDSAVYLCASRTGPQPKETQYFGPGTRLLVL.